This T cell receptor (beta chain) was captured in a study of cytomegalovirus exposure and HLA in healthy donors. Study-level findings and limits: The classifier reportedly diagnosed cytomegalovirus status with high sensitivity and specificity. In terms of immune exposure information, only CMV serostatus was available. In a later analysis, at a false discovery rate of 0.05, roughly 18,000 TCR beta sequences were associated with HLA alleles.

This CDR3 spans 14 amino acids. V was pared by 3 bases and J by 3 bases, with 1 base of the junction left unmatched. Germline CDR1 PRHDT, CDR2 FYEKMQ (reference sequence). To note about this clone: Its antigen is not known.

Amplification used 60 Vbeta primers and 13 Jbeta primers. The method was immunoSEQ multiplex PCR; TCRdb's version includes in-frame clones alone and lacks a portion of them. The table records roughly 90,000 clones, 60% to 85% of them present only once. The chain carries TRBV13 and TRBJ2-7; the match to TRBD2 covers 11 bases. This clonotype was obtained from a woman between 40 and 50 years old in good health and CMV-seropositive. Sequenced: PBMCs. The CDR3 loop reads CASSLGLADYEQYF. CDR3 coding DNA: TGTGCCAGCAGCTTGGGACTAGCGGACTACGAGCAGTACTTC.